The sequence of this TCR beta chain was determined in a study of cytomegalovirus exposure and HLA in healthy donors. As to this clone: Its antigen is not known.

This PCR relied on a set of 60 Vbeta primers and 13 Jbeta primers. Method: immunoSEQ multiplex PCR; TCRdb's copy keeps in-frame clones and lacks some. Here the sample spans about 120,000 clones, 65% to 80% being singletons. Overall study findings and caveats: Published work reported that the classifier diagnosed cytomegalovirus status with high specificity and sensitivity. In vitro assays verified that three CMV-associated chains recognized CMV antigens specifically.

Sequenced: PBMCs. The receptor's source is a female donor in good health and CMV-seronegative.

The CDR3 sequence: CAWSAGDRRAYEQYF. Here the CDR3 DNA reads TGTGCCTGGAGTGCAGGGGACAGGCGCGCCTACGAGCAGTACTTC. The V call is TRBV30, the J call TRBJ2-5; 8 bases map to TRBD1. The DNA end lines up better with TRBJ2-7; the J call may be wrong. This CDR3 is built from 15 residues. CDR1 GTSNPN and CDR2 SVGIG come from the germline V gene (reference sequence).